The rows below give T cell receptor beta chains drawn from one sample of a study of blood T cell repertoires in COVID-19. Data came from immunoSEQ multiplex PCR; TCRdb stores just in-frame clones and leaves some out. Here the sample spans 45,000 to 55,000 clones, approximately 84% being singletons. Sequenced input: peripheral blood. These receptors were obtained from a human donor with active or convalescent COVID-19. The donor label of this sample is uncertain. Each CDR3 is given with its conserved first and last residue. D genes are given only for firm matches. Size is stated for part of the rows, as once, few or many counts, or as a class when the clone is expanded.

clone_size	d_call	v_call	j_call	cdr3_aa	cdr3_nt
.	TRBD2	TRBV3-1/TRBV3-2	TRBJ2-1	CASSQELILAGGQANEQFF	TGTGCCAGCAGCCAAGAGCTTATACTAGCGGGAGGGCAGGCGAATGAGCAGTTCTTC
many	.	TRBV14	TRBJ1-1	CASSPGHRYTEAFF	TGTGCCAGCAGCCCGGGACACCGATACACTGAAGCTTTCTTT
.	.	TRBV5-4	TRBJ1-1	CASSFLPGSLTEAFF	TGTGCCAGCAGCTTCCTCCCAGGGTCTCTGACTGAAGCTTTCTTT
.	TRBD1	TRBV6-2/TRBV6-3	TRBJ2-7	CASSYSRRDRGSYEQYF	TGTGCCAGCAGTTACTCGCGCAGGGACAGGGGTAGTTACGAGCAGTACTTC
.	TRBD2	TRBV20-1	TRBJ2-7	CSVWEGYEQYF	TGCAGTGTATGGGAGGGATACGAGCAGTACTTC
.	TRBD2	TRBV7-2	TRBJ2-7	CASSPSGRAGREQYF	TGTGCCAGCAGCCCAAGCGGGAGGGCGGGAAGGGAGCAGTACTTC
.	TRBD1	TRBV18	TRBJ1-5	CASSPPTTGQEPQHF	TGTGCCAGCTCACCACCGACGACAGGGCAGGAGCCCCAGCATTTT
.	.	TRBV9	TRBJ2-1	CASSVAKNNNEQFF	TGTGCCAGCAGCGTAGCTAAGAATAACAATGAGCAGTTCTTC
.	.	TRBV18	TRBJ1-2	CASSLRRLIYGYTF	TGTGCCAGCTCCCTACGTCGATTAATTTATGGCTACACCTTC
few	TRBD2	TRBV29-1	TRBJ2-2	CSVRKAGANTGELFF	TGCAGCGTCCGCAAAGCGGGAGCGAACACCGGGGAGCTGTTTTTT
.	.	TRBV25-1	TRBJ2-1	CASSELPPEQFF	TGTGCCAGCAGTGAACTCCCTCCTGAGCAGTTCTTC
once	TRBD1	TRBV12-5	TRBJ1-2	CASGLATGQALHGYTF	TGTGCTAGTGGTTTGGCTACGGGACAGGCCCTACATGGCTACACCTTC
.	TRBD2	TRBV6-2/TRBV6-3	TRBJ2-5	CASSRGLAVYQETQYF	TGTGCCAGCAGTCGCGGACTAGCGGTGTACCAAGAGACCCAGTACTTC
once	TRBD2	TRBV24-1	TRBJ2-1	CATHGLADNEQFF	TGTGCCACCCACGGACTAGCGGACAATGAGCAGTTCTTC
.	TRBD1	TRBV2	TRBJ2-7	CASSEGQGERHEQYF	TGTGCCAGCAGTGAAGGTCAGGGGGAGCGGCACGAGCAGTACTTC
.	.	TRBV6-6	TRBJ2-3	CASGGSTDTQYF	TGTGCCAGCGGCGGGAGCACAGATACGCAGTATTTT
.	.	TRBV5-8	TRBJ1-4	CASSLADRRVFF	TGTGCCAGCAGCTTGGCCGACCGGAGGGTGTTTTTT
few	TRBD1	TRBV7-2	TRBJ1-6	CASSYDRVGSPLHF	TGTGCCAGCAGCTATGACAGGGTAGGATCACCCCTCCACTTT
.	TRBD1	TRBV24-1	TRBJ1-6	CATPRGQGASYNSPLHF	TGTGCCACCCCTCGGGGACAGGGGGCGTCCTATAATTCACCCCTCCACTTT
.	TRBD1	TRBV6-1	TRBJ1-1	CASSESLTGMVTEAFF	TGTGCCAGCAGTGAAAGTCTGACAGGGATGGTCACTGAAGCTTTCTTT
.	TRBD1	TRBV6-2/TRBV6-3	TRBJ1-4	CASSSRTGVGEKLFF	TGTGCCAGCAGCTCCAGGACAGGGGTTGGTGAAAAACTGTTTTTT
.	.	TRBV12-5	TRBJ2-7	CASGLVRIQGGTYEQYF	TGTGCTAGTGGTTTGGTACGGATACAGGGGGGGACGTACGAGCAGTACTTC
.	TRBD1	TRBV19	TRBJ2-7	CASSDRTGHVEQYF	TGTGCCAGTAGCGATCGGACAGGGCACGTCGAGCAGTACTTC
few	TRBD1	TRBV7-9	TRBJ2-1	CASSSGTAFHNEQFF	TGTGCCAGCAGCTCCGGGACAGCCTTTCACAATGAGCAGTTCTTC
few	.	TRBV9	TRBJ1-5	CASSPSGNSNQPQHF	TGTGCCAGCAGCCCATCGGGAAATAGCAATCAGCCCCAGCATTTT
.	.	TRBV7-2	TRBJ2-4	CASSARLLAKNIQYF	TGTGCCAGCAGCGCCAGACTCCTAGCCAAAAACATTCAGTACTTC
few	.	TRBV4-2	TRBJ1-4	CASSQEGGAFEKLFF	TGTGCCAGCAGCCAAGAGGGAGGGGCCTTTGAAAAACTGTTTTTT
.	TRBD1	TRBV5-6	TRBJ2-1	CASSSPDREFVYEQFF	TGTGCCAGCAGCTCCCCGGACAGGGAGTTTGTGTATGAGCAGTTCTTC
.	.	TRBV6-1	TRBJ1-3	CASSGSFGGNSGNTIYF	TGTGCCAGCAGTGGGAGTTTCGGGGGGAACTCTGGAAACACCATATATTTT
.	TRBD1	TRBV4-2	TRBJ1-1	CASSQVQGVRTEAFF	TGTGCCAGCAGCCAAGTTCAGGGGGTGAGGACTGAAGCTTTCTTT
.	.	TRBV28	TRBJ1-2	CASRVTGLDGYTF	TGTGCCAGCAGGGTAACAGGGCTAGATGGCTACACCTTC
.	TRBD2	TRBV7-9	TRBJ2-3	CASSLGGLGLAGGTDTQYF	TGTGCCAGCAGCTTAGGGGGCCTCGGACTAGCGGGAGGTACAGATACGCAGTATTTT
.	.	TRBV6-1	TRBJ1-6	CASRLGKNSPLHF	TGTGCCAGCCGTCTAGGCAAGAATTCACCCCTCCACTTT
.	TRBD1	TRBV3-1/TRBV3-2	TRBJ2-1	CASSPRDRGYNEQFF	TGTGCCAGCAGTCCCCGAGACAGGGGCTACAATGAGCAGTTCTTC
.	TRBD2	TRBV28	TRBJ2-7	CASSPGLAGPGPYEQYF	TGTGCCAGCAGCCCCGGACTAGCGGGACCCGGCCCATACGAGCAGTACTTC
few	TRBD1	TRBV11-3	TRBJ1-5	CASSLDGTGNQPQHF	TGTGCCAGCAGCTTAGACGGGACAGGGAATCAGCCCCAGCATTTT
.	TRBD2	TRBV9	TRBJ2-1	CASSPPTSGRPYNEQFF	TGTGCCAGCAGCCCGCCGACTAGCGGGAGACCCTACAATGAGCAGTTCTTC
.	.	TRBV6-1	TRBJ1-1	CASSEAPTGNTEAFF	TGTGCCAGCAGTGAAGCCCCGACGGGGAACACTGAAGCTTTCTTT
few	.	TRBV29-1	TRBJ2-1	CSVEGGIANEQFF	TGCAGCGTTGAAGGCGGGATCGCCAATGAGCAGTTCTTC
.	TRBD2	TRBV27	TRBJ2-1	CASSPGTGGNEQFF	TGTGCCAGCAGCCCTGGGACGGGGGGGAATGAGCAGTTCTTC
.	TRBD2	TRBV6-5	TRBJ2-3	CATEAGGSTDTQYF	TGTGCCACCGAAGCGGGAGGCAGCACAGATACGCAGTATTTT
.	TRBD2	TRBV6-5	TRBJ2-7	CASSSLAGSTYEQYF	TGTGCCAGCAGTAGCCTAGCGGGCAGCACCTACGAGCAGTACTTC
.	TRBD2	TRBV7-3	TRBJ2-4	CASSLSSGGLQYF	TGTGCCAGCAGCTTATCTAGCGGGGGCCTTCAGTACTTC
few	TRBD2	TRBV3-1/TRBV3-2	TRBJ2-1	CASSQMRGRDEQFF	TGTGCCAGCAGCCAAATGCGGGGGAGGGATGAGCAGTTCTTC
.	.	TRBV21-1	TRBJ2-7	CASSRGLAGDRTYEQYF	TGTGCCAGCAGCAGGGGACTAGCGGGAGATAGGACCTACGAGCAGTACTTC
.	TRBD1	TRBV27	TRBJ1-6	CASRGTGVSSPLHF	TGTGCCAGCCGAGGGACAGGGGTGAGCTCACCCCTCCACTTT
.	TRBD2	TRBV2	TRBJ2-7	CASEGTSGRFDSYEQYF	TGTGCCAGCGAGGGGACTAGCGGGAGGTTCGACTCCTACGAGCAGTACTTC
.	.	TRBV18	TRBJ2-5	CASSPPGNQETQYF	TGTGCCAGCTCACCACCGGGCAACCAAGAGACCCAGTACTTC
few	.	TRBV29-1	TRBJ1-1	CSVPKDSEAFF	TGCAGCGTCCCAAAGGACAGTGAAGCTTTCTTT
few	.	TRBV14	TRBJ1-4	CASSQGAREKLFF	TGTGCCAGCAGCCAGGGGGCACGGGAAAAACTGTTTTTT
.	TRBD1	TRBV14	TRBJ2-2	CASSPYRGQGGELFF	TGTGCCAGCAGCCCCTATAGGGGACAGGGCGGGGAGCTGTTTTTT
.	TRBD2	TRBV7-2	TRBJ2-1	CASSLEAGGYNEQFF	TGTGCCAGCAGCTTAGAGGCGGGAGGTTACAATGAGCAGTTCTTC
.	TRBD1	TRBV30	TRBJ1-4	CAWSQGTGARKLFF	TGTGCCTGGAGCCAAGGGACAGGGGCCCGAAAACTGTTTTTT
.	TRBD1	TRBV28	TRBJ1-6	CAAQGAMNSPLHF	TGTGCCGCACAGGGGGCAATGAATTCACCCCTCCACTTT
.	TRBD2	TRBV28	TRBJ2-1	CASSRTSGSYNEQFF	TGTGCCAGCAGTCGGACTAGCGGGAGCTACAATGAGCAGTTCTTC